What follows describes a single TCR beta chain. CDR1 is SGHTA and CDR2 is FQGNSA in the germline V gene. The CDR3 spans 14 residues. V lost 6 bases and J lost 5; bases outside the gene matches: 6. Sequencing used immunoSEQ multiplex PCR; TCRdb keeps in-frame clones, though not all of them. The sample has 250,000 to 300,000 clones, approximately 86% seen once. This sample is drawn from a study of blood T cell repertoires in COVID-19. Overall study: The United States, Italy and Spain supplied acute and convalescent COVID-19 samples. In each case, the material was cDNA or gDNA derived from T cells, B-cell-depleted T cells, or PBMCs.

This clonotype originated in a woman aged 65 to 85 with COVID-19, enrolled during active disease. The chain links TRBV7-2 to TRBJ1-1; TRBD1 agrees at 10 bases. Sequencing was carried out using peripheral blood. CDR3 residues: CASRIGQGGTEAFF. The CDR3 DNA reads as TGTGCCAGCAGGATAGGACAGGGGGGAACTGAAGCTTTCTTT.